Shown below are 11 T cell receptor beta chains from a single sample sequenced in a study of response to subunit inactivated influenza vaccine. TCRdb passed the RT-PCR reads through MiXCR, listing each CDR3 protein once. The sample shows 500,000 to 600,000 distinct CDR3 sequences, approximately 10% of them seen only once. The source was PBMCs from blood, collected on the day of vaccination. These receptors originate from a man between 45 and 60 years old who received an inactivated influenza vaccine.

The sample holds many counts of this clonotype. The V gene is TRBV5-1, the J gene TRBJ2-1, with 12 bases aligning to TRBD2. Germline lookup yields CDR1 SGHRS and CDR2 YFSETQ. V lost 5 bases and J lost 7; bases outside the gene matches: 25. This CDR3 region has 21 residues. The CDR3 loop reads CASRPGRTGASSGRGSNEQFF. CDR3 nucleotides: TGCGCCAGCAGGCCTGGAAGGACGGGGGCCTCTAGCGGGAGGGGTAGTAATGAGCAGTTCTTC.

V and J are TRBV5-4 and TRBJ2-1; maybe TRBD1 (6 bases). V lost 4 bases and J 6 bases, leaving 17 bases between the germline ends. Germline V gives CDR1 SGHNT, CDR2 YYREEE (reference sequence). This CDR3 comprises 15 residues. CDR3 protein: CASSMDSRRGNEQFF. Written as DNA, the CDR3 is TGTGCCAGCAGCATGGACAGCCGTCGAGGCAATGAGCAGTTCTTC.

This clonotype has just a few counts. The chain uses TRBV4-1 and TRBJ2-1, with 9 bases identical to TRBD2. CDR3 size: 16 residues. Per germline, CDR1 MGHRA and CDR2 YSYEKL. With V trimmed by 0 bases and J by 1 base, 1 base remained unmatched. Written as DNA, the CDR3 is TGCGCCAGCAGCCAAGAAACTAGCGGGTCCTACAATGAGCAGTTCTTC. Translating gives CASSQETSGSYNEQFF.

The sample holds many counts of this clonotype. The V and J genes are TRBV10-3 and TRBJ2-3; D is unresolved. The V end lost 3 bases, the J end lost 6 bases, and 16 bases lay between the germline ends. In germline, CDR1 is ENHRY, CDR2 SYGVKD. The CDR3 has 15 amino acids. Written as DNA, the CDR3 is TGTGCCATCAGTGAACGTGCTGGCACCGGGGATACGCAGTATTTT. It yields the protein CAISERAGTGDTQYF.

This clonotype was picked up many times. V gene TRBV28 combines with J gene TRBJ2-1, with D maybe TRBD2 (6 bases). V lost 5 bases and J 7 bases, leaving 12 bases between the germline ends. This CDR3 comprises 13 residues. Germline CDR1 is MDHEN and CDR2 is SYDVKM. The CDR3 sequence is CASSLEGLNEQFF. In DNA, the CDR3 is TGTGCCAGCAGTCTGGAGGGTTTGAATGAGCAGTTCTTC.

This clonotype came up a few times. This chain joins TRBV20-1 and TRBJ1-1, with 7 nucleotides matching TRBD1. J was trimmed by 5 bases and V by 5 bases; bases with no gene match: 8. CDR1 DFQATT and CDR2 SNEGSKA come from the germline V gene (reference sequence). The CDR3 loop spans 13 amino acids. This CDR3 is CSAPPGGGTEAFF. The CDR3, as DNA: TGCAGTGCTCCCCCAGGGGGGGGGACTGAAGCTTTCTTT.

The gene calls are TRBV24-1 and TRBJ2-6, with D perhaps being TRBD1 or TRBD2 (5 bases each). The germline gives CDR1 KGHDR, CDR2 SFDVKD. The CDR3 is 18 residues long. The ends were cut back, 2 bases at V and 0 bases at J, with 13 bases in the middle. The CDR3 reads CATSDSPGRSSGANVLTF. CDR3 DNA sequence: TGTGCCACCAGTGATTCCCCGGGACGTTCCTCTGGGGCCAACGTCCTGACTTTC.

This clonotype came up a few times. The chain recombines TRBV11-2 with TRBJ2-1; TRBD2 aligns across 16 bases. J gave up 9 bases and V 5 bases, and 4 bases lay outside the gene matches. The CDR3 consists of 15 residues. Germline CDR1 reads SGHAT; CDR2 reads FQNNGV. The CDR3 coding sequence is TGTGCCAGCAGCACCGGGACTAGCGGGAGGGCTGAGCAGTTCTTC. The encoded protein is CASSTGTSGRAEQFF.

The rearrangement links TRBV12-3 or TRBV12-4 to TRBJ2-4; no firm D call. This CDR3 region has 14 residues. The ends were cut back, 5 bases at V and 4 bases at J, with 12 bases in the middle. In DNA form, the CDR3 reads TGTGCCAGCAGTCTCCTGAGACGGAAAAACATTCAGTACTTC. Amino acid sequence: CASSLLRRKNIQYF.

This clonotype has just a few counts. V gene TRBV7-3 combines with J gene TRBJ2-3, with a possible D match to TRBD2 (6 bases). V was trimmed by 5 bases and J by 6 bases, leaving 18 bases between them. The length of the CDR3 is 15 residues. In germline, CDR1 is SGHTA, CDR2 FQGTGA. DNA for the CDR3: TGTGCCAGCAGCCTCGGTAGCGGCGGCCACGATACGCAGTATTTT. This gives the protein CASSLGSGGHDTQYF.

The chain couples TRBV6-1 to TRBJ2-7; 13 bases match TRBD2. Germline CDR1 MNHNS, CDR2 SASEGT. The CDR3 loop spans 15 amino acids. V lost 5 bases, J lost 8 bases, and 9 bases stayed unmatched. CDR3 residues: CASSNTRTSGSQQYF. CDR3 nucleotides: TGTGCCAGCAGTAATACACGGACTAGCGGGAGCCAGCAGTACTTC.